The 5 T cell receptor beta chains presented below share a single source sample, sequenced in a study of sequential checkpoint blockade in melanoma. Sequenced by immunoSEQ multiplex PCR; TCRdb stores in-frame clones only, minus some. Of some 5,600 clones listed, over 70% were seen once; the top ten hold roughly half. Treatment: randomized to nivolumab then ipilimumab (arm A) or the reverse (arm B). Sample: CD8+ T cells sorted from blood (inferred from file names), taken from a patient given nivolumab and ipilimumab in sequence. The receptors shown here come from a human patient with melanoma. Some clones in this sample may be carry-over from other donors' samples.

The genes are TRBV4-1 and TRBJ2-3, with 7 bases matching TRBD1. Germline loops: CDR1 MGHRA, CDR2 YSYEKL. V shed 0 bases, J shed 10 bases, and the junction held 10 bases outside the gene matches. The CDR3 loop spans 15 amino acids. The DNA of the CDR3 is TGCGCCAGCAGCCAAGATGGCCTGGGACAGAAGGCGCAGTATTTT. Residues: CASSQDGLGQKAQYF.

This sequence joins TRBV6-5 and TRBJ1-5; D call uncertain. The germline gives CDR1 MNHEY, CDR2 SVGAGI. V dropped 7 bases and J dropped 3 bases, with 13 bases sitting between them. This CDR3 contains 14 residues. The CDR3 loop reads CASKVREDNQPQHF. CDR3 in DNA: TGTGCCAGCAAGGTTAGGGAGGACAATCAGCCCCAGCATTTT.

This clone was recorded a few times. In DNA form, the CDR3 reads TGTGCCAGCAGCTTAAGGACTAACGAGCAGTTCTTC. It is translated as CASSLRTNEQFF. The V and J genes are TRBV7-9 and TRBJ2-1, with D maybe TRBD2 (6 bases). This CDR3 is built from 12 residues. CDR1 is SEHNR and CDR2 is FQNEAQ in the germline V gene (reference sequence). The V end lost 2 bases, the J end lost 10 bases, and 9 bases lay between the germline ends. Complete variable domain (other parts from reference TRBV7-9 and TRBJ2-1): DTGVSQNPRHKITKRGQNVTFRCDPISEHNRLYWYRQTLGQGPEFLTYFQNEAQLEKSRLLSDRFSAERPKGSFSTLEIQRTEQGDSAMYLCASSLRTNEQFFGPGTRLTVL.

This sequence joins TRBV19 and TRBJ2-2; maybe TRBD1 (5 bases). Trimming took 4 bases from V and 6 from J, leaving 6 bases between them. The V gene's germline CDR1 is LNHDA and CDR2 SQIVND (reference sequence). The length of the CDR3 is 12 residues. CDR3 sequence: CASSTRAGELFF. CDR3 nucleotide sequence: TGTGCCAGTAGTACCAGGGCCGGGGAGCTGTTTTTT.

This sequence joins TRBV4-1 and TRBJ2-7, with D possibly TRBD2 on 5 matching bases. V lost 0 bases to trimming and J lost 3 bases, with 9 bases between them. The CDR3 length is 14 residues. Germline V gives CDR1 MGHRA, CDR2 YSYEKL. CDR3 amino acids: CASSQDRRGYEQYF. The CDR3 nucleotides read TGCGCCAGCAGCCAAGATCGTCGGGGCTACGAGCAGTACTTC.